This entry is about one TCR beta chain. Antigen unknown. The CDR3 is 15 residues long. The V end lost 0 bases, the J end lost 2 bases, and 9 bases lay between the germline ends. The V gene's germline CDR1 is SGHNT and CDR2 YYREEE (reference sequence). The data originate from a study of T cell responses to AZD1222 COVID-19 vaccine. Overall study findings and caveats: Reports indicate that nearly half of spike-specific TCRs are directed at unmutated variant regions. Spike-specific TCR breadth and depth grew following two AZD1222 doses.

TCRdb keeps only in-frame clones here, not all; method: immunoSEQ multiplex PCR. The sample has some 120,000 clones, about 90% seen once. The chain joins TRBV5-4 to TRBJ2-1, with D possibly being TRBD2 (5 bases). This receptor was identified in an adult in good health. Source: peripheral blood, taken on day 0 of MenACWY control vaccination. The CDR3 sequence: CASSLDRGAYNEQFF. Written as DNA, the CDR3 is TGTGCCAGCAGCTTGGACCGGGGAGCCTACAATGAGCAGTTCTTC.